The 7 T cell receptor beta chains in this list originate from one sample, sequenced in a study of T cells in Graves' hyperthyroidism and ophthalmopathy. Researchers took RNA transcripts and amplified the TCR beta CDR3 regions from them. When the TCR CDR3 underwent first-round RT-PCR, the HTBI primer set was used. Each CDR3 protein is one row after TCRdb ran MiXCR on the multiplex PCR reads. The sample shows hundreds of thousands of distinct CDR3 sequences, around 15% of them seen only once. Sequencing used blood. The receptors were gathered from a woman aged 18-30 years with Graves' hyperthyroidism.

This clonotype occurred a few times. CDR3 in amino acids: CASRGRIYEQYF. CDR3 sequence (DNA): TGTGCCAGTAGGGGACGGATCTACGAGCAGTACTTC. This rearrangement joins TRBV19 to TRBJ2-7; D is perhaps TRBD1 or TRBD2 (5 bases each). Trimming shortened V by 6 bases and J by 3 bases, and 9 bases separated the two germline ends. CDR1 LNHDA and CDR2 SQIVND come from the germline V gene (reference sequence). The CDR3 spans 12 residues.

The table lists this clonotype with many counts. V and J are TRBV12-3 or TRBV12-4 and TRBJ2-1; the D is unclear. V lost 5 bases to trimming and J lost 0 bases, with 14 bases between them. CDR3 size: 16 residues. The CDR3 protein is CASSLRLGSSYNEQFF. CDR3 nucleotides: TGTGCCAGCAGTCTAAGGCTCGGTAGCTCCTACAATGAGCAGTTCTTC.

This clonotype was recorded many times. V gene TRBV24-1 combines with J gene TRBJ2-1, with 14 bases matching TRBD2. From germline, CDR1 is KGHDR and CDR2 SFDVKD. The CDR3 covers 18 residues. Germline trimming cut 3 bases from V and 0 bases from J; bases unmatched to any gene: 3. This CDR3 reads CATSDAGTSGSSYNEQFF. CDR3 DNA sequence: TGTGCCACCAGTGATGCCGGGACTAGCGGGAGCTCCTACAATGAGCAGTTCTTC.

The table lists this clonotype with many counts. The chain combines TRBV28 with TRBJ2-7; unclear D gene. The V gene lost 7 bases and the J gene lost 7 bases, with 17 bases spanning the gap. The CDR3 consists of 13 residues. The germline CDR1 and CDR2 sequences are MDHEN and SYDVKM. The CDR3 DNA follows: TGTGCCAGCACCTTGGACCCCCAGCTGGAGCAGTACTTC. This encodes CASTLDPQLEQYF. Using reference TRBV28 and TRBJ2-7 for the parts outside the CDR3, the full variable domain is DVKVTQSSRYLVKRTGEKVFLECVQDMDHENMFWYRQDPGLGLRLIYFSYDVKMKEKGDIPEGYSVSREKKERFSLILESASTNQTSMYLCASTLDPQLEQYFGPGTRLTVT.

This clonotype was recorded at least ten times. The chain has TRBV6-2 or TRBV6-3 and TRBJ2-5; 7 bases are a match to TRBD1. The CDR3 is 14 residues long. In germline, CDR1 is MNHEY, CDR2 SVGEGT. V lost 2 bases and J lost 5; bases outside the gene matches: 5. This CDR3 is CASSYGGQMETQYF. The CDR3 DNA follows: TGTGCCAGCAGTTACGGGGGACAGATGGAGACCCAGTACTTC.

The chain combines TRBV6-1 with TRBJ1-1, with D tentatively TRBD1 (5 bases). Germline V gives CDR1 MNHNS, CDR2 SASEGT. The V and J ends lost 7 bases and 8 bases respectively, with 17 bases between them. The CDR3 has 13 amino acids. CDR3 sequence (DNA): TGTGCCAGCAAGGCGTGGGGCCGCACCGAAGCTTTCTTT. As protein: CASKAWGRTEAFF.

The chain has TRBV29-1 and TRBJ2-1; perhaps TRBD2 as D (6 bases). Looked up from germline, CDR1 is SQVTM and CDR2 is ANQGSEA. CDR3 length: 13 amino acids. The V end was cut by 5 bases, the J end by 4 bases, with 12 bases between. The CDR3 DNA reads as TGCAGCGTTCGGGACTCCACTTACAATGAGCAGTTCTTC. Translated: CSVRDSTYNEQFF.